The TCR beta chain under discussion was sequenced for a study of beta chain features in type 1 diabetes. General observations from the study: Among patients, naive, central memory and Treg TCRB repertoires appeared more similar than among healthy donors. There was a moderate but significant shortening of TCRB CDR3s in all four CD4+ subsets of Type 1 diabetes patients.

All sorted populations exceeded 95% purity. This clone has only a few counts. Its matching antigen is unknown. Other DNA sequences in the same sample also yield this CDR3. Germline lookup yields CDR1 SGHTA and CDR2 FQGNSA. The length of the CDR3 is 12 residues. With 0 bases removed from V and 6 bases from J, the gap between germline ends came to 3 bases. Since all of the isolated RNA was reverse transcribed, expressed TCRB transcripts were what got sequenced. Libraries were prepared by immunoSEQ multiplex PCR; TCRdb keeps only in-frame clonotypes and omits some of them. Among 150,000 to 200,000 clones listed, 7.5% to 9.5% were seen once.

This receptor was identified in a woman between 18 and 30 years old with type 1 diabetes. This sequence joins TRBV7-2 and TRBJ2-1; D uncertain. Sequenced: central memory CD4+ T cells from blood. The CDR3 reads CASSLASNEQFF. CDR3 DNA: TGTGCCAGCAGCTTAGCCTCCAATGAGCAGTTCTTC.